This record covers a single TCR beta chain. This clone was observed a single time. It has no known antigen specificity. Base qualities are not provided; no much larger clone lies one nucleotide away. The entry originates in a study of long-term antiretroviral therapy in people with HIV (dated by TCRdb to 2022 to 2024). Regarding the research as a whole: The earliest samples were collected about a decade before the 2015 WHO recommendation for immediate ART, when ART was typically delayed until CD4 counts fell. A retrospective serial study tested whether changes in peripheral blood TRB repertoire composition and diversity were associated with ART initiation and durable HIV suppression. A total of 192 cryopreserved PBMC samples were contributed to the cohort by 30 adults with confirmed HIV infection, with samples collected serially over a mean of 6 years (range 1-12). Among the 25 to 30 participants with HIV, eleven to twelve were female. No cross-contamination during QIAcube processing was shown when test extractions of a monoclonal T-cell line were performed alongside 33 polyclonal samples. Here is what the overall study found, with its caveats: Because PBMC availability was limited, only the TCR beta chain was sequenced, with no alpha chain pairing. The samples span the years 2004 to 2017, and the ART regimens used may be less effective than current regimens. Starting ART was linked to a significant rise in TRB diversity, yet even with long-term ART the diversity remained significantly lower than in transplant donor controls. Unsorted PBMC were profiled instead of sorted CD4+ and CD8+ T cells because pre-ART samples had limited cell numbers. CDR3 length ranges in HIV repertoires were narrower than in controls, and network structure suggested an antigen-experienced repertoire with only a slight naive shift after ART. The repertoire was dominated across all time points by expanded TRB clones identified before ART initiation, although this dominance was seen to fluctuate and to decrease in many PLHIV after ART. Inferences about post-ART repertoire changes are limited because no data were available on ART adherence, viral resistance or therapy changes.

Including the terminal cysteine and phenylalanine, the CDR3 comprises 16 residues. CDR3 DNA is the only sequence kept; it has 48 bases, read in frame from the first base. Trimming at the junction amounts to 4 bases on V and 3 bases on J, and the germline ends lie 16 bases apart. CDR1 and CDR2 were assigned from the germline V gene as MDHEN and SYDVKM. The immunoSEQ hsTCRB v3.0 assay was used at survey level resolution to sequence the TRB variable region. The target sequencing depth for TRB was roughly 40,000-55,000 T-cell genomes per sample. TRB libraries were pooled and sequenced on an Illumina MiSeq using a v3 150-cycle kit. In the paper's pipeline: Repertoire analysis was run in R within a reproducible Nextflow workflow that covered QC, data transformation and analysis. LymphoSeq2, an R package for exploring AIRR-Seq data, was used to implement custom analyses. A few samples yielding fewer than 5000 total TRB sequences were excluded, leaving 188 analyzed HIV repertoires. Among the 188 retained HIV repertoires, approximately 57 were collected before ART initiation and some 130 were collected after ART initiation. Repertoires were downsampled to 5000 TRB nucleotide sequences, and summary statistics were averaged over 100 downsampling iterations. Only TRB sequences with CDR3 regions of at least seven amino acids were retained for analysis. Diversity was measured with a Shannon entropy-derived clonality score and the Gini coefficient. In the repertoire networks, any two of the top 5000 CDR3 amino acid sequences were connected whenever the two sequences differed by an edit distance of one. For TRB CDR3 amino acid sequences, antigen specificity groups and MHC restriction were predicted with GLIPH2. To flag known CMV, EBV, HIV or tissue antigen associations, CDR3 amino acid sequences were matched against VDJdb and McPAS-TCR. Pre-ART, post-ART and control groups were compared with Wilcoxon signed-rank tests and Holm-Bonferroni correction. The clones in this table, taken by TCRdb from immuneACCESS, are in-frame only. Not every clone is retained; where verified, under half of the shortfall comes from an unresolved V gene, and the cause of the rest is unknown. The V and J calls and clone size are taken from that table; D and trimming were inferred from the DNA. The sample has tens of thousands of clones on record, nearly 90% of them singletons. The ten largest clones add up to over 10% of the sample.

To be included, a participant needed at least one PBMC sample from before ART initiation plus at least two post-ART samples. Every participant with HIV received treatment in the United States of America. Before DNA extraction, cryopreserved samples containing roughly 0.85-11 million PBMC were thawed and washed. At the time of the earliest PBMC sample, participants with HIV were aged between roughly 20 and 54 years. PBMC samples were contributed by each participant from 1-4 timepoints before ART initiation and 2-8 timepoints after ART initiation, with a median of 7 samples. Serial HIV viral load, CD4+ T-cell count, ART history and demographic data were obtained for every participant. Genomic DNA was extracted from unsorted PBMC with a Qiagen kit on a QIAcube, with processing performed in batches of 12 samples.

The receptor comes from a man in his late teens or twenties with HIV. The sequencing here drew on unsorted PBMCs, taken 1.1 years after starting antiretroviral therapy. The chain employs TRBV28 and TRBJ1-3; TRBD1 is possibly the D segment (6 matching bases). The CDR3 region reads CASSSYPRGDGNTIYF. The DNA is as follows: TGTGCCAGCAGTTCCTACCCCAGGGGAGATGGAAACACCATATATTTT.